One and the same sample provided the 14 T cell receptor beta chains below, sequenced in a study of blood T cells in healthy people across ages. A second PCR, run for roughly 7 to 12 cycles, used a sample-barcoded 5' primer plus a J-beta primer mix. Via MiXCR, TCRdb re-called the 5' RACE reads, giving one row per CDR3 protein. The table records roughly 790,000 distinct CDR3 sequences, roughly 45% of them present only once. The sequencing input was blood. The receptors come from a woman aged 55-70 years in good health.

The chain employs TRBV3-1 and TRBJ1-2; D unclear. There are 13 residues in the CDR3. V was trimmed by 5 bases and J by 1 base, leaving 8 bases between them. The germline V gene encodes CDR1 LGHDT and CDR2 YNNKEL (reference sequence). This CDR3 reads CASSVRGNYGYTF. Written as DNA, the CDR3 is TGTGCCAGCAGCGTACGGGGTAACTATGGCTACACCTTC.

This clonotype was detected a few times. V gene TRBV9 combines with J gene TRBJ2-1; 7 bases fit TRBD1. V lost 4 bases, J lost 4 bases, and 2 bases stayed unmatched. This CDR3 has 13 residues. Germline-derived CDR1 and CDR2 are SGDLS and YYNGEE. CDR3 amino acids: CASSIQGYNEQFF. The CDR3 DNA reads TGTGCCAGCAGCATACAGGGGTACAATGAGCAGTTCTTC.

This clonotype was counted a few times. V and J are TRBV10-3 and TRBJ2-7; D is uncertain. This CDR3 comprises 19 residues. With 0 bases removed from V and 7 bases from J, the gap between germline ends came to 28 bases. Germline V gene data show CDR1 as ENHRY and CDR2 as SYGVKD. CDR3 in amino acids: CAISESSSWGFGSYNEQYF. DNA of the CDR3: TGTGCCATCAGTGAGTCGAGTAGCTGGGGATTTGGGTCCTACAATGAGCAGTACTTC.

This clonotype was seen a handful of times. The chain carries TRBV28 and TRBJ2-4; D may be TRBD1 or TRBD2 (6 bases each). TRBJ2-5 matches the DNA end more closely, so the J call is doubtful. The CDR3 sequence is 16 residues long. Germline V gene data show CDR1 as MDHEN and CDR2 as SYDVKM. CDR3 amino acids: CASSPGIDGGKETQYF. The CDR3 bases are TGTGCCAGCAGTCCCGGGATTGACGGGGGCAAAGAGACCCAGTACTTC.

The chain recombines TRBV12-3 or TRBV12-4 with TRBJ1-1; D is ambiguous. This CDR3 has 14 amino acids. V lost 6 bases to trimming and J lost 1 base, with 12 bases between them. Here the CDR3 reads CASSSLVKNTEAFF. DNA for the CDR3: TGTGCCAGCAGCTCCCTCGTTAAGAACACTGAAGCTTTCTTT.

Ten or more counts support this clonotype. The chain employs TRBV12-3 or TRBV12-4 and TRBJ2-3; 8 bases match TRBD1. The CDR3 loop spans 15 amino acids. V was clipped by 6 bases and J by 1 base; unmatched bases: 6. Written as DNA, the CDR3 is TGTGCCAGCAGCCTGACAGGGGATCGCACAGATACGCAGTATTTT. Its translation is CASSLTGDRTDTQYF.

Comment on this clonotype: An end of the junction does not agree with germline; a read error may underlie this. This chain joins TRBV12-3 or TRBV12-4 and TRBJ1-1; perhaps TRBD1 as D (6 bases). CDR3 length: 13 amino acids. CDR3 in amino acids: CAGSVRGRTEAFF. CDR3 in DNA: TGTGCCGGCAGTGTAAGGGGGAGGACTGAAGCTTTCTTT.

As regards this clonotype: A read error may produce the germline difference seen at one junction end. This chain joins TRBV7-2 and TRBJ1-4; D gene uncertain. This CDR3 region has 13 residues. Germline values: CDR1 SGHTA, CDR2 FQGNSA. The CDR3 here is CAGSPTRNEKLFF. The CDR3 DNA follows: TGTGCCGGCAGCCCAACAAGAAATGAAAAACTGTTTTTT.

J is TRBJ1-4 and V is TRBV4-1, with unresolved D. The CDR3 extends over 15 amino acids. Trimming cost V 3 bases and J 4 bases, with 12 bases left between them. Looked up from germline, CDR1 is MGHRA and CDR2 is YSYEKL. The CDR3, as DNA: TGCGCCAGCAGCCATGGTGCTCGGGATAATGAAAAACTGTTTTTT. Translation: CASSHGARDNEKLFF.

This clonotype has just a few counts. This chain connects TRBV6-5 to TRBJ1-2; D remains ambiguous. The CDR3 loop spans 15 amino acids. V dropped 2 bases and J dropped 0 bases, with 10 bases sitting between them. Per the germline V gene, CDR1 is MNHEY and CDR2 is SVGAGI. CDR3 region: CASSYPGVANYGYTF. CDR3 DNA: TGTGCCAGCAGTTACCCCGGGGTAGCTAACTATGGCTACACCTTC.

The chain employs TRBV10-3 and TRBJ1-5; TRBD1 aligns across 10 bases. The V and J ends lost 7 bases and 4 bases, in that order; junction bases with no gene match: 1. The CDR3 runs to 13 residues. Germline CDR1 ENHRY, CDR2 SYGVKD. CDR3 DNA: TGTGCCATCAAGGGACAGGGGAATCAGCCCCAGCATTTT. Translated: CAIKGQGNQPQHF.

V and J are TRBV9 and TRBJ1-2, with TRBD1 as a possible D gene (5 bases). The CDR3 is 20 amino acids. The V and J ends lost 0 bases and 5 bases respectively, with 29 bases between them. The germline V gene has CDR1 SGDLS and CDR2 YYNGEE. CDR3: CASSVGGEGRLSHLDYGYTF. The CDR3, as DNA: TGTGCCAGCAGCGTAGGGGGGGAGGGACGGCTTTCCCACCTCGATTATGGCTACACCTTC.

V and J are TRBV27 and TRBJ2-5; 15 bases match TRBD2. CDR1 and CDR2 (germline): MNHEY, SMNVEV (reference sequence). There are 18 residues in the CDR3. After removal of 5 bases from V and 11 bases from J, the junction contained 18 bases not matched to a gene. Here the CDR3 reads CASSTTRTSGGAYNEQYF. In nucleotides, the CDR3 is TGTGCCAGCAGTACCACCCGGACTAGCGGGGGGGCTTACAATGAGCAGTACTTC.

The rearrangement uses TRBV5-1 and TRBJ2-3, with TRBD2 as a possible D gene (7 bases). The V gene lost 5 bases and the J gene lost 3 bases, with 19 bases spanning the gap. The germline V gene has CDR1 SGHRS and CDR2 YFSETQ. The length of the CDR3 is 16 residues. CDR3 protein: CASRAGAIGWTDTQYF. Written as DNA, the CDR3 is TGCGCCAGCAGGGCGGGGGCGATCGGTTGGACAGATACGCAGTATTTT.